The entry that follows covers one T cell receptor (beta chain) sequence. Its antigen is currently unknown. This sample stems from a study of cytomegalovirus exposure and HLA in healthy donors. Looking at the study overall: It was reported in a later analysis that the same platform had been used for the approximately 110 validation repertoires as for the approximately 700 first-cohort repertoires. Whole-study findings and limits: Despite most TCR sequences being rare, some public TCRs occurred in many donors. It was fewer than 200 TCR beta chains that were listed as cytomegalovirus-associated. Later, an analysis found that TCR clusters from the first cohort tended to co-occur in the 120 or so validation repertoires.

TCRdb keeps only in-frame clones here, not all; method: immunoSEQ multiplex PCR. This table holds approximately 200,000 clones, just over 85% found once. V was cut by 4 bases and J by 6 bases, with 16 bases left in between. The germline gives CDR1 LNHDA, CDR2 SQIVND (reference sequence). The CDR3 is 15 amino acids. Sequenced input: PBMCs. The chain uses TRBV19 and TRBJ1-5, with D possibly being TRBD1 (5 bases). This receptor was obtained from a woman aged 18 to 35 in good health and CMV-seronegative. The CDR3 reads CASSNSPGVGQPQHF. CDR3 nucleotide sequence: TGTGCCAGTAGTAACTCCCCGGGGGTGGGTCAGCCCCAGCATTTT.